The 17 T cell receptor beta chains presented below share a single source sample, sequenced in a study of graft-versus-host responses after intestinal transplantation. Libraries were prepared by immunoSEQ multiplex PCR; TCRdb keeps only in-frame clonotypes and omits some of them. Among about 120,000 clones, just over 90% were seen once, and the ten largest hold approximately 0.17%. Their antigen targets remain unknown. This material consisted of unstimulated CD4+ T cells sorted from spleen or lymph node cells, taken before intestinal transplant. These receptor sequences come from a human donor who received an intestinal transplant.

The genes are TRBV2 and TRBJ1-5; D not certain. V lost 1 base, J lost 0 bases, and 7 bases lay in between. The CDR3 has 15 amino acids. Germline CDR1 reads SNHLY; CDR2 reads FYNNEI. The CDR3 nucleotides read TGTGCCAGCAGTGAAGGGGCAGTTAGCAATCAGCCCCAGCATTTT. It yields the protein CASSEGAVSNQPQHF.

The rearrangement joins TRBV5-1 to TRBJ1-1; the match to TRBD1 covers 10 bases. With V trimmed by 0 bases and J by 5 bases, 4 bases remained unmatched. The CDR3 runs to 15 residues. CDR1 and CDR2 (germline): SGHRS, YFSETQ. The CDR3 region is CASSLGGQGETEAFF. The CDR3 coding sequence is TGCGCCAGCAGCTTGGGCGGACAGGGGGAGACTGAAGCTTTCTTT.

This chain joins TRBV5-4 and TRBJ2-3; the match to TRBD2 covers 7 bases. Trimming took 0 bases from V and 1 from J; bases not matched to a gene: 8. The CDR3 runs 17 residues. Germline V lookup: CDR1 SGHNT, CDR2 YYREEE (reference sequence). For the CDR3, the DNA is TGTGCCAGCAGCTTGGACTCTAGCGGTCGTCGCACAGATACGCAGTATTTT. Its protein is CASSLDSSGRRTDTQYF.

The chain carries TRBV6-5 and TRBJ2-1, with 8 bases that match TRBD1. CDR3 size: 14 residues. Germline V gene data show CDR1 as MNHEY and CDR2 as SVGAGI. Losses at the gene ends were 2 bases for V and 10 bases for J; bases not matched to a gene: 7. CDR3 in amino acids: CASSYGRGHGEQFF. CDR3 in DNA: TGTGCCAGCAGTTACGGCAGGGGGCATGGGGAGCAGTTCTTC.

V is TRBV6-5 and J is TRBJ2-7; the match to TRBD1 covers 9 bases. CDR1 is MNHEY, CDR2 SVGAGI, per germline. The V segment lost 7 bases and the J segment 3 bases; nucleotides outside the gene matches: 4. This CDR3 is 13 amino acids long. The CDR3 DNA reads as TGTGCCAGCATGGGGACAGGGCGCTACGAGCAGTACTTC. Its protein product is CASMGTGRYEQYF.

This sequence joins TRBV4-1 and TRBJ2-7; 8 bases are shared with TRBD1. After removal of 0 bases from V and 3 bases from J, the junction contained 13 bases not matched to a gene. The CDR3 sequence is 18 residues long. The V gene's germline CDR1 is MGHRA and CDR2 YSYEKL. DNA for the CDR3: TGCGCCAGCAGCCAAGAGAGCTCAGGGGGCTACGGAGTCTACGAGCAGTACTTC. This gives the protein CASSQESSGGYGVYEQYF.

CDR3 protein: CAISPTGDAGYTF. In DNA, the CDR3 is TGTGCCATCAGCCCGACAGGGGATGCTGGCTACACCTTC. The chain employs TRBV10-3 and TRBJ1-2; 8 bases line up with TRBD1. Germline values: CDR1 ENHRY, CDR2 SYGVKD. The CDR3 spans 13 residues. Trimming at V came to 6 bases and at J to 7 bases, leaving 7 bases not matched to a gene.

The genes are TRBV6-5 and TRBJ1-3; 11 nucleotides match TRBD1. The germline V gene encodes CDR1 MNHEY and CDR2 SVGAGI. V shed 4 bases, J shed 3 bases, and the junction held 2 bases outside the gene matches. This CDR3 region has 15 residues. The CDR3 is CASSSDRGRGNTIYF. In DNA, the CDR3 is TGTGCCAGCAGTTCGGACAGGGGGCGTGGAAACACCATATATTTT.

The chain links TRBV11-2 to TRBJ2-7; a possible D gene is TRBD2 (5 bases). Trimming took off 0 bases at V and 3 bases at J, with 12 bases between the two ends. CDR1 and CDR2 from the germline V gene are SGHAT and FQNNGV. The CDR3 contains 15 residues. CDR3 in DNA: TGTGCCAGCAGCTTAGAGCCCGGGGTCTACTACGAGCAGTACTTC. Translating it yields CASSLEPGVYYEQYF.

The V gene is TRBV6-1, the J gene TRBJ2-2; TRBD1 might be the D (6 bases). The V gene's germline CDR1 is MNHNS and CDR2 SASEGT. The CDR3 is 15 residues long. Trimming left V 6 bases short and J 0 bases short, with 11 bases between. CDR3 loop: CASSLQGTNTGELFF. CDR3 nucleotide sequence: TGTGCCAGCAGCTTGCAGGGGACGAACACCGGGGAGCTGTTTTTT.

V usage is TRBV27 and J usage is TRBJ1-1; 8 bases agree with TRBD1. CDR1 MNHEY and CDR2 SMNVEV come from the germline V gene (reference sequence). The CDR3 has 17 residues. The V segment lost 3 bases and the J segment 0 bases; nucleotides outside the gene matches: 9. CDR3 residues: CASSLYRTGQLNTEAFF. In nucleotides, the CDR3 is TGTGCCAGCAGTTTGTATCGGACAGGGCAATTGAACACTGAAGCTTTCTTT.

The CDR3 loop is CASSRWTGNYGYTF. The CDR3 DNA reads as TGTGCCAGCAGCCGTTGGACAGGGAACTATGGCTACACCTTC. The chain employs TRBV5-5 and TRBJ1-2, with 8 positions matching TRBD1. Germline CDR1 and CDR2: SGHKS and YYEKEE (reference sequence). The ends lost 4 bases at V and 2 bases at J; junction bases unmatched: 4. This CDR3 contains 14 residues.

The chain couples TRBV6-5 to TRBJ2-2; 9 bases are a match to TRBD2. J lost 6 bases, V lost 1 base, and 3 bases had no gene match. This CDR3 contains 15 residues. Germline loops: CDR1 MNHEY, CDR2 SVGAGI. CDR3 amino acids: CASSYWRGGAGELFF. CDR3 nucleotide sequence: TGTGCCAGCAGTTACTGGCGGGGGGGGGCCGGGGAGCTGTTTTTT.

The chain recombines TRBV19 with TRBJ1-2, with a tentative D call TRBD1 (5 bases). Germline V gene data show CDR1 as LNHDA and CDR2 as SQIVND (reference sequence). V was pared by 3 bases and J by 4 bases, with 15 bases between. CDR3 length: 15 residues. The CDR3 coding sequence is TGTGCCAGTAGTATCGGCAGGGCACCGACCTATGGCTACACCTTC. Encoded protein: CASSIGRAPTYGYTF.

V usage is TRBV19 and J usage is TRBJ1-2; D gene unclear. Trimming took 8 bases from V and 4 from J, leaving 20 bases between them. Germline CDR1 LNHDA, CDR2 SQIVND (reference sequence). CDR3 length: 15 amino acids. The CDR3 reads CASFGRGATGYGYTF. DNA of the CDR3: TGTGCCAGTTTCGGGCGGGGTGCAACTGGCTATGGCTACACCTTC.

This clone was recorded once. The gene calls are TRBV28 and TRBJ2-2, with TRBD2 matching over 7 bases. CDR3 length equals 15 residues. Germline assignment: CDR1 MDHEN and CDR2 SYDVKM. With 7 bases clipped from V and 6 bases from J, the junction kept 11 bases outside the gene matches. CDR3 nucleotide sequence: TGTGCCAGCAACCTCGGGAGGCTTGGCGCCGGGGAGCTGTTTTTT. This sequence encodes CASNLGRLGAGELFF.

This rearrangement joins TRBV29-1 to TRBJ2-3, with D possibly TRBD2 on 5 matching bases. V was trimmed by 4 bases and J by 6 bases, leaving 20 bases between them. The germline V gene encodes CDR1 SQVTM and CDR2 ANQGSEA. This CDR3 region has 15 residues. The CDR3: CSVVIGVNRGDTQYF. Written as DNA, the CDR3 is TGCAGCGTTGTTATTGGGGTCAATCGAGGGGATACGCAGTATTTT.